What follows is one T cell receptor beta chain and its context. Its matching antigen is unknown. Its ends do not fully match the called genes, so a read error is possible. The data derive from a study of T cell responses to AZD1222 COVID-19 vaccine. Study-wide findings and caveats: Variant regions that are unmutated are reportedly the target of nearly half of spike-specific TCRs. Baseline serostatus was positive in only six AZD1222 recipients.

This table comes from immunoSEQ multiplex PCR, and its TCRdb copy is limited to in-frame clones, with some not included. The sample comprises more than 50,000 clones, 87% of which are singletons, and less than 5% rests with the top ten. From germline, CDR1 is SSHAT and CDR2 FNYEAQ (reference sequence). The CDR3 runs to 17 residues. This specimen was peripheral blood, taken on day 0 of AZD1222 vaccination. The V call is TRBV7-7, the J call TRBJ2-2, with D tentatively TRBD2 (6 bases). The clonotype comes from an adult in good health. The CDR3 nucleotides read TGTGCTAGCAGCTTAACTCTAACCCCGGGGGTTCCCGGGGAGCTGTTTTTT. Amino acid sequence: CASSLTLTPGVPGELFF.